A single sample is the source of the 4 T cell receptor beta chains below, sequenced in a study of T cell responses to AZD1222 COVID-19 vaccine. Profiling relied on immunoSEQ multiplex PCR, and the TCRdb table lists in-frame clones only, not all of them. The sample lists 110,000 to 150,000 clones, under 95% seen once, with more than 8% in the top ten. Sequenced material: peripheral blood, taken on day 0 of AZD1222 vaccination. The source is an adult in good health.

V and J are TRBV2 and TRBJ1-5; possible D gene TRBD1, 5 bases. V was cut by 4 bases and J by 6 bases, with 13 bases left in between. The CDR3 runs to 14 residues. In germline, CDR1 is SNHLY, CDR2 FYNNEI. CDR3 sequence (DNA): TGTGCCAGCAGTGTTGCAGGGTTCACTCAGCCCCAGCATTTT. Protein: CASSVAGFTQPQHF. Variable domain in full (rest from reference TRBV2 and TRBJ1-5): EPEVTQTPSHQVTQMGQEVILRCVPISNHLYFYWYRQILGQKVEFLVSFYNNEISEKSEIFDDQFSVERPDGSNFTLKIRSTKLEDSAMYFCASSVAGFTQPQHFGDGTRLSIL.

This rearrangement joins TRBV18 to TRBJ1-5; 8 bases match TRBD1. From germline, CDR1 is KGHSH and CDR2 LQKENI. CDR3 size: 16 residues. V lost 3 bases to trimming and J lost 4 bases; unmatched junction nucleotides: 8. DNA of the CDR3: TGTGCCAGCTCACCCGTCAGGACAGGGTATAATCAGCCCCAGCATTTT. Protein product: CASSPVRTGYNQPQHF.

This clone was observed once. The CDR3 DNA follows: TGTGCCAGCAGCCAACAAGCGGGGATGAGCGAGCAGTACTTC. Amino acid sequence: CASSQQAGMSEQYF. The V and J genes are TRBV3-1 (or the pseudogene TRBV3-2) and TRBJ2-7, with 7 bases fitting TRBD2. Germline CDR1 is LGHDT and CDR2 is YNNKEL (reference sequence). The CDR3 is 14 residues long. V shed 2 bases and J 6 bases; nucleotides not matched to a gene: 7.

This chain connects TRBV7-9 to TRBJ1-2; D not certain. The CDR3 sequence is 13 residues long. The germline gives CDR1 SEHNR, CDR2 FQNEAQ (reference sequence). V dropped 5 bases and J dropped 6 bases, with 13 bases sitting between them. CDR3 DNA sequence: TGTGCCAGCAGCCCGCTTGCGGGAGATGGCTACACCTTC. Translated: CASSPLAGDGYTF.